One T cell receptor beta chain is described in this entry. The entry originates in a study of shared clonotypes between healthy human individuals. Repertoires were generated with immunoSEQ multiplex PCR, while TCRdb's copy carries only in-frame clones and drops some. The table lists just over 2,000,000 clones, around 95% of them singletons. Trimming took off 1 base at V and 2 bases at J, with 10 bases between the two ends. Germline-derived CDR1 and CDR2 are SEHNR and FQNEAQ (reference sequence). The CDR3 loop spans 15 amino acids. J is TRBJ2-3 and V is TRBV7-9; D unclear. The clonotype comes from a man younger than 35 in good health. Sequenced sample: naive CD4+ T cells sorted from blood. Described subset: CD45RA+ positively selected. CDR3 sequence reads: CASSLVRRFTDTQYF. CDR3 DNA sequence: TGTGCCAGCAGCTTAGTTCGGCGGTTCACAGATACGCAGTATTTT.